This T cell receptor (beta chain) originates from a study of blood T cell repertoires in COVID-19. Across the whole study: The United States, Italy and Spain supplied acute and convalescent COVID-19 samples. Nucleic acid was either cDNA or gDNA, and it came from T cells, B-cell-depleted T cells, or PBMCs.

This clone has only one observation. Trimming cost V 1 base and J 2 bases, with 11 bases left between them. From germline, CDR1 is LGHDT and CDR2 YNNKEL (reference sequence). The CDR3 length is 16 residues. Original analysis: Reference gene primers were amplified, and this amplification served to estimate nucleated cell counts. Generated by immunoSEQ multiplex PCR, the TCRdb table keeps only in-frame clones and is missing some. Clone size and V and J calls were adopted from that table, with D and trimming inferred from the DNA. There are 100,000 to 120,000 clones in the sample; approximately 81% occur only once, and about 13% lies in the top ten.

The sequence was obtained from a human donor in a cohort sampled during active COVID-19. The chain combines TRBV3-1 (or the pseudogene TRBV3-2) with TRBJ1-4, with D hard to call. Sequences were obtained from peripheral blood. Written as DNA, the CDR3 is TGTGCCAGCAGCCAAGGACTCAGCGGTACTAATGAAAAACTGTTTTTT. This encodes CASSQGLSGTNEKLFF.